The clone carrying this T cell receptor (beta chain) was found a few times. The antigen remains unidentified. The data stem from a study of identical twins. TCRdb independently ran MiXCR on the 5' RACE reads; one entry per CDR3 protein. Of about 730,000 distinct CDR3 sequences listed, 21% are singletons. The CDR3 loop spans 16 amino acids. CDR1 MDHEN and CDR2 SYDVKM come from the germline V gene. Trimming cost V 4 bases and J 7 bases; bases outside gene matches: 11. General observations from the study: Twin-shared out-of-frame alpha sequences were enriched for low generation probability.

These data are also associated with another study on T cells expressing NK-cell markers. That report adds: The TCR beta repertoires originated in sorted CD3+CD56+NKG2C+, CD3+CD56+NKG2C- and CD3+CD56-NKG2C+ T cells. Whether the expanded NKG2C+ T cell clones recognized HCMV remained unclear.

Sequencing was done on a sample of PBMCs. The chain uses TRBV28 and TRBJ2-1; 9 bases map to TRBD2. The source is a young woman in good health. The CDR3 sequence is CASSWTTSGPRNEQFF. In nucleotides, the CDR3 is TGTGCCAGCAGTTGGACGACTAGCGGTCCCCGAAATGAGCAGTTCTTC.